The present TCR beta chain was sequenced within a study of graft-versus-host responses after intestinal transplantation. Study summary: Each recipient received a multivisceral, liver-intestinal, or isolated intestinal graft.

Details on this clone: No antigen is known for it.

The CDR3 spans 16 residues. In germline, CDR1 is SGHDT, CDR2 YYEEEE. V lost 0 bases, J lost 4 bases, and 9 bases stayed unmatched. Clones were read by immunoSEQ multiplex PCR, and TCRdb kept only the in-frame ones, dropping some. The profile shows roughly 130,000 clones, 85% to 95% of them singletons. The receptor comes from a human donor who received an intestinal transplant. This sample comprised unstimulated CD4+ T cells sorted from spleen or lymph node cells, obtained before intestinal transplant. The chain combines TRBV5-6 with TRBJ2-7, with 8 bases fitting TRBD2. The CDR3 DNA reads TGTGCCAGCAGCTTGGGAGCGGGAGTGCCAGCTTACGAGCAGTACTTC. As protein: CASSLGAGVPAYEQYF.